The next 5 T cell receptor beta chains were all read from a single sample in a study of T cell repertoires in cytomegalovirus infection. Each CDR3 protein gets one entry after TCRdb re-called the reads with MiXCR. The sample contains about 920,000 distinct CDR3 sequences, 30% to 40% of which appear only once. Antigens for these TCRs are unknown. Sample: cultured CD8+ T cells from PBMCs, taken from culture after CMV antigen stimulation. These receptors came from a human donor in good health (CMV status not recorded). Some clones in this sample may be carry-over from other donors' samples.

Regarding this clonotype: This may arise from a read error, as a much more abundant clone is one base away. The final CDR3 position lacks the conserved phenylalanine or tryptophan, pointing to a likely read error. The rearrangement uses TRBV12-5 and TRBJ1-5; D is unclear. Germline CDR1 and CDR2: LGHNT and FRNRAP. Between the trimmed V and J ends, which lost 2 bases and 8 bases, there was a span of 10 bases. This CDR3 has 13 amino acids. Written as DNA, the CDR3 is TGTGCTAGTGGTTTGCCCCCCGCTGAGCCCCAGCATGTT. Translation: CASGLPPAEPQHV.

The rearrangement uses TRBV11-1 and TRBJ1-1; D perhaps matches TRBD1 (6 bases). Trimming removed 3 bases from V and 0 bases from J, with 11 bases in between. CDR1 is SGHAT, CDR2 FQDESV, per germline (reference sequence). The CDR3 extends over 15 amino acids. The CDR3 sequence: CASSFQGLMNTEAFF. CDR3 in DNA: TGTGCCAGCAGCTTCCAGGGGCTAATGAACACTGAAGCTTTCTTT. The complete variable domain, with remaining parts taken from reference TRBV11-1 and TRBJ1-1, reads EAEVAQSPRYKITEKSQAVAFWCDPISGHATLYWYRQILGQGPELLVQFQDESVVDDSQLPKDRFSAERLKGVDSTLKIQPAELGDSAMYLCASSFQGLMNTEAFFGQGTRLTVV.

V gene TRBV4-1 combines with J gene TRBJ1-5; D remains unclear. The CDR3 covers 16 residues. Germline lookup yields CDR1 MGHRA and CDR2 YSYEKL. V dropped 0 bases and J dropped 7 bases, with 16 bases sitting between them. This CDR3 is CASSQDGFDGYQPQHF. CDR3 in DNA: TGCGCCAGCAGCCAAGACGGCTTCGATGGGTACCAGCCCCAGCATTTT.

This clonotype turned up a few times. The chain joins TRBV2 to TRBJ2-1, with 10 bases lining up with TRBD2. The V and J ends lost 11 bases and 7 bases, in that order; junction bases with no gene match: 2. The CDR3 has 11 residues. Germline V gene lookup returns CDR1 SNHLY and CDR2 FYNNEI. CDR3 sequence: CAATSGNEQFF. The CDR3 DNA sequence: TGTGCCGCGACTAGCGGGAATGAGCAGTTCTTC.

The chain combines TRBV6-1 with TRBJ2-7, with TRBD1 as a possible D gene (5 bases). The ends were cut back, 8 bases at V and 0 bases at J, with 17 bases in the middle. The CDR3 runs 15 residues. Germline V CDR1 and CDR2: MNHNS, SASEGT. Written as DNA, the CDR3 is TGTGCCAGCCCTGGGAAACAGGACAACTCCTACGAGCAGTACTTC. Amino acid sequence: CASPGKQDNSYEQYF.